This TCR beta chain was retrieved from a study of T cells in Graves' hyperthyroidism and ophthalmopathy. This CDR3 contains 16 residues. V trimming: 2 bases; J trimming: 3 bases; junction bases outside the gene matches: 5. CDR1 is MDHEN, CDR2 SYDVKM, per germline. This clonotype was seen many times. TCR beta CDR3 regions were amplified from RNA. During a first-round RT-PCR of the TCR CDR3, the HTBI primer set was used. TCRdb re-analysed the multiplex PCR reads in MiXCR, keeping a single row per CDR3 protein. The sample records approximately 370,000 distinct CDR3 sequences, about a sixth being singletons.

The V call is TRBV28, the J call TRBJ2-1, with TRBD1 identical over 9 bases. This TCR came from a woman in her 30s with Graves' hyperthyroidism that later progressed to Graves' ophthalmopathy. What was sequenced was blood. The CDR3 DNA reads as TGTGCCAGCAGTTTAAACACAGGGGGCTTCTACAATGAGCAGTTCTTC. Translating gives CASSLNTGGFYNEQFF. The full variable domain, completed using reference TRBV28 and TRBJ2-1, is DVKVTQSSRYLVKRTGEKVFLECVQDMDHENMFWYRQDPGLGLRLIYFSYDVKMKEKGDIPEGYSVSREKKERFSLILESASTNQTSMYLCASSLNTGGFYNEQFFGPGTRLTVL.